This TCR beta chain was found in a study of OX40 agonist ivuxolimab in advanced cancers. Study results and limitations: With doses of 0.1 to 3.0 mg/kg, CD4+ and CD8+ blood T cells had undergone clonal expansion by week 6.

The method was immunoSEQ multiplex PCR; TCRdb's version includes in-frame clones alone and lacks a portion of them. The repertoire includes roughly 50,000 clones, approximately 91% of them detected once, and approximately 12% sits in the top ten. Details on this clone: Its specificity is not known.

Autoimmune disease history or systemic immunosuppression excluded patients. The CDR3 runs 12 residues. Germline loops: CDR1 SEHNR, CDR2 FQNEAQ (reference sequence). V was trimmed by 0 bases and J by 8 bases, leaving 8 bases between them. The V and J genes are TRBV7-9 and TRBJ2-7; D is unclear. This receptor was identified in an adult with an advanced solid tumor such as melanoma, head and neck, liver or kidney cancer. The sample consisted of CD4+ or CD8+ T cells sorted from blood, taken in a trial of the OX40 agonist ivuxolimab. CDR3 in DNA: TGTGCCAGCAGCTTAGCTACCTCCCAGCAGTACTTC. Translated, it gives CASSLATSQQYF.